One and the same sample provided the 2 T cell receptor beta chains below, sequenced in a study of CD8+ T cells in alopecia areata. Sequencing relied on a cDNA template that was reverse transcribed from extracted RNA. The assay was immunoSEQ multiplex PCR, and TCRdb's table has in-frame clones only and misses some. The profile shows about 150,000 clones, 40% to 50% of them singletons. Sequences were obtained from CD4+ T cells sorted from blood. These receptors originate from a human donor with alopecia areata.

This clone appeared a few times. The chain employs TRBV29-1 and TRBJ1-1; 9 bases match TRBD1. CDR1 SQVTM and CDR2 ANQGSEA come from the germline V gene. Trimming took 1 base from V and 11 from J; bases not matched to a gene: 2. The CDR3 covers 11 residues. This CDR3 is CSVEGTGDAFF. The DNA for the CDR3 is TGCAGCGTTGAAGGGACAGGGGACGCTTTCTTT.

The chain employs TRBV5-6 and TRBJ2-3; D might be TRBD2 (6 bases). V lost 4 bases to trimming and J lost 3 bases, with 15 bases between them. Germline V gene data show CDR1 as SGHDT and CDR2 as YYEEEE. The CDR3 length is 15 residues. CDR3 DNA: TGTGCCAGCAGCCCACCGACTAGATCTACAGATACGCAGTATTTT. Amino acids: CASSPPTRSTDTQYF. The full variable domain, completed using reference TRBV5-6 and TRBJ2-3, is DAGVTQSPTHLIKTRGQQVTLRCSPKSGHDTVSWYQQALGQGPQFIFQYYEEEERQRGNFPDRFSGHQFPNYSSELNVNALLLGDSALYLCASSPPTRSTDTQYFGPGTRLTVL.